This T cell receptor beta chain stems from a study of regulatory T cells in long-lasting Graves disease. The CDR3 totals 14 residues. The ends were cut back, 6 bases at V and 5 bases at J, with 16 bases in the middle. Germline V gives CDR1 SGHTA, CDR2 FQGNSA. Specified time point: newly diagnosed GD, antithyroid drugs for less than 3 months. From PBMCs, RNA was extracted and then used to make the TCR library. This clonotype occurred many times. According to the study, TCR beta libraries were built with iRepertoire HTBI primers and CDR3-region Arm-PCR. TCRdb re-derived calls from the multiplex PCR reads in MiXCR, one entry per CDR3 protein. The data contain hundreds of thousands of distinct CDR3 sequences, roughly 16% of them seen just once; the ten biggest clones take up around 18%. This same sample was also part of a study on T cells in Graves' hyperthyroidism and ophthalmopathy.

The sample in question was peripheral blood mononuclear cells (PBMCs), obtained at new diagnosis, from a patient treated with antithyroid drugs. The chain carries TRBV7-2 and TRBJ2-5, with D possibly matching TRBD2 (6 bases). The TCR sequence derives from a woman under 40 with Graves disease. The CDR3 nucleotides are TGTGCCAGCAGACCTGGAGGGTATTTGGAGACCCAGTACTTC. Its protein product is CASRPGGYLETQYF.